These T cell receptor beta chains were read from a single sample in a study of T cells in Graves' hyperthyroidism and ophthalmopathy. TCRdb passed the multiplex PCR reads through MiXCR, listing each CDR3 protein once. Of 350,000 or so distinct CDR3 sequences detected, about a sixth appear once; the ten largest clones hold around a sixth. The sequenced sample was blood. These receptors all stem from a woman aged 40 to 55 with Graves' ophthalmopathy. The CDR3 runs from the conserved cysteine through the conserved F or W.

v_gene	j_gene	CDR3aa
TRBV4-1	TRBJ2-7	CASSQERDRAYEQYF
TRBV15	TRBJ2-5	CATSRGGEAGTQYF
TRBV12-3/TRBV12-4	TRBJ2-5	CASSHRDWGLKTQYF
TRBV27	TRBJ2-5	CASSLASGRAQETQYF
TRBV18	TRBJ1-1	CASSPSLRNTEAFF
TRBV20-1	TRBJ1-5	CSAEGQQNQPQHF
TRBV29-1	TRBJ2-7	CSVAVTGQFGVYEQYF
TRBV20-1	TRBJ1-5	CSARSGGAGQPQHF
TRBV9	TRBJ2-5	CASTPGMGYETQYF
TRBV7-9	TRBJ1-5	CASSTDRSNQPQHF
TRBV24-1	TRBJ2-2	CATSELVTGELFF
TRBV19	TRBJ1-5	CASISGAGGNQPQHF
TRBV29-1	TRBJ1-3	CSVEWDREMAGNTIYF
TRBV4-1	TRBJ1-2	CASSQAPGRANNYGYTF
TRBV27	TRBJ1-1	CASSLRGHTEAFF
TRBV7-9	TRBJ1-1	CASSRPRDGTEAFF
TRBV19	TRBJ1-1	CASSMDRVRTEAFF
TRBV7-2	TRBJ2-4	CASSLGQGDIQYF
TRBV11-1	TRBJ2-2	CASSSVTSGNTGELFF
TRBV9	TRBJ2-2	CASGGTSGVARTGELFF
TRBV11-2	TRBJ2-7	CASGLNRGYSSTEQYF
TRBV20-1	TRBJ2-5	CSARREDWRVQETQYF
TRBV2	TRBJ2-2	CASSVVPTGELFF